The 5 T cell receptor beta chains presented below share a single source sample, sequenced in a study of cytomegalovirus exposure and HLA in healthy donors. Both 60 Vbeta primers and 13 Jbeta primers went into the PCR. TCRdb keeps only in-frame clones here, not all; method: immunoSEQ multiplex PCR. The repertoire holds fewer than 150,000 clones, with over 65% as singletons. The sequenced sample consisted of PBMCs. The source is a man between 50 and 59 years old in good health and CMV-seronegative.

J is TRBJ2-6 and V is TRBV19; D is perhaps TRBD1 (6 bases). Germline CDR1 reads LNHDA; CDR2 reads SQIVND (reference sequence). Deletions cut 2 bases from V and 8 bases from J, with 16 bases between. The CDR3 runs to 16 residues. In DNA, the CDR3 is TGTGCCAGTAGTATAAATGGCAGGGGTGTTACCAACGTCCTGACTTTC. Translation gives CASSINGRGVTNVLTF.

This clone was seen more than once but under ten times. The genes are TRBV5-4 and TRBJ2-7, with 8 bases fitting TRBD2. Per germline, CDR1 SGHNT and CDR2 YYREEE (reference sequence). Trimming at V came to 4 bases and at J to 6 bases, leaving 9 bases not matched to a gene. The CDR3 sequence is 14 residues long. The chain's CDR3 is CASSPQRESGEQYF. The CDR3 DNA is TGTGCCAGCAGCCCCCAGCGGGAGTCGGGCGAGCAGTACTTC.

The chain couples TRBV28 to TRBJ2-1; 7 nucleotides align to TRBD1. This CDR3 has 16 amino acids. Looked up from germline, CDR1 is MDHEN and CDR2 is SYDVKM. Losses at the gene ends were 3 bases for V and 7 bases for J; bases not matched to a gene: 12. The CDR3 nucleotides are TGTGCCAGCAGTTTTAGGGGTAGGGGGCTGGGGAATGAGCAGTTCTTC. Protein product: CASSFRGRGLGNEQFF.

With respect to this clone: Relative to the germline gene, one junction end is altered; a read error may explain this. The chain combines TRBV6-1 with TRBJ2-2; tentatively, D is TRBD2 (6 bases). There are 15 residues in the CDR3. In germline, CDR1 is MNHNS, CDR2 SASEGT. The CDR3 DNA follows: TGTGCCAGCAGTAGGGGAGGCGGTAACACCGGGGAGCTGCTTTTT. Amino acid sequence: CASSRGGGNTGELLF.

This clone has a handful of counts. V is TRBV21-1 and J is TRBJ2-5; TRBD2 is the table's D call, not checked against the DNA. TRBV21-1 is a pseudogene. The CDR3 consists of 13 residues. The CDR3 DNA sequence: TGTGCCAGCAGCAGAACTAGGGAGAAGACCCAGTACTTC. As protein: CASSRTREKTQYF.